This is a list of T cell receptor beta chains from one sample in a study of T-cell reconstitution after alpha-beta-depleted transplantation in children. TCRdb called the PCR reads again in MiXCR, with one record for every CDR3 protein. The sample lists about 410,000 distinct CDR3 sequences; roughly 21% were seen once. The material sequenced was PBMCs from the stem cell graft donor, taken from the stem cell graft. Receptors were obtained from a human donor who donated a stem cell graft to a child with acute myeloid leukemia. Both conserved end residues are part of each CDR3. Fields, in order: clone size, V gene, D gene, J gene, CDR3 protein, CDR3 DNA. D genes are given only for firm matches. Rows may omit the clone size; those that give it use once, few, many or a size class.

size: NA; V: TRBV6-1; D: NA; J: TRBJ2-1; CDR3: CASRLQTGHTISYNEQFF; DNA: TGTGCCAGCAGACTACAGACCGGACACACTATCTCCTACAATGAGCAGTTCTTC
size: few; V: TRBV29-1; D: NA; J: TRBJ2-7; CDR3: CSVEGSAGYEQYF; DNA: TGCAGCGTTGAAGGATCGGCGGGCTACGAGCAGTACTTC
size: NA; V: TRBV5-1; D: TRBD2; J: TRBJ2-1; CDR3: CASSLARTSGSHNEQFF; DNA: TGCGCCAGCAGCTTGGCTAGGACTAGCGGGAGTCATAATGAGCAGTTCTTC
size: few; V: TRBV27; D: NA; J: TRBJ1-4; CDR3: CASSFSGTNEKLFF; DNA: TGTGCCAGCAGTTTCTCTGGAACTAATGAAAAACTGTTTTTT
size: NA; V: TRBV12-3/TRBV12-4; D: TRBD2; J: TRBJ2-7; CDR3: CASSLGRVAGAHEQYF; DNA: TGTGCCAGCAGTTTAGGCCGAGTAGCGGGAGCTCACGAGCAGTACTTC
size: many; V: TRBV29-1; D: NA; J: TRBJ2-7; CDR3: CSVEPRPFEEQYF; DNA: TGCAGCGTTGAACCTCGTCCCTTTGAGGAGCAGTACTTC
size: NA; V: TRBV3-1; D: NA; J: TRBJ1-1; CDR3: CASSQGEMNTEAFF; DNA: TGTGCCAGCAGCCAAGGGGAGATGAACACTGAAGCTTTCTTT
size: NA; V: TRBV7-9; D: NA; J: TRBJ2-1; CDR3: CASSLTALGLGNEQFF; DNA: TGTGCCAGCAGCTTAACCGCCCTGGGATTGGGGAATGAGCAGTTCTTC
size: NA; V: TRBV5-6; D: TRBD2; J: TRBJ2-1; CDR3: CASSFYAGVGVDEQFF; DNA: TGTGCCAGCAGCTTTTATGCGGGAGTCGGGGTGGATGAGCAGTTCTTC
size: few; V: TRBV6-2/TRBV6-3; D: TRBD1; J: TRBJ1-1; CDR3: CASSTGQENTEAFF; DNA: TGTGCCAGCAGTACGGGACAGGAGAACACTGAAGCTTTCTTT
size: many; V: TRBV29-1; D: NA; J: TRBJ2-3; CDR3: CSVDDGISTDTQYF; DNA: TGCAGCGTTGACGACGGGATTAGCACAGATACGCAGTATTTT
size: many; V: TRBV20-1; D: TRBD1; J: TRBJ1-1; CDR3: CSARGGQVNTEAFF; DNA: TGCAGTGCTAGAGGGGGACAGGTGAACACTGAAGCTTTCTTT
size: few; V: TRBV28; D: NA; J: TRBJ1-1; CDR3: CASSPSGHLNTEAFF; DNA: TGTGCCAGCAGTCCCTCGGGACACCTGAACACTGAAGCTTTCTTT
size: few; V: TRBV20-1; D: NA; J: TRBJ2-3; CDR3: CSAREVRGADTQYF; DNA: TGCAGTGCTAGAGAGGTTCGTGGGGCAGATACGCAGTATTTT
size: few; V: TRBV4-2; D: NA; J: TRBJ2-7; CDR3: CASSQGWVSVYEQYF; DNA: TGTGCCAGCAGCCAAGGGTGGGTTAGTGTCTACGAGCAGTACTTC
size: NA; V: TRBV29-1; D: TRBD1; J: TRBJ1-6; CDR3: CSVGGQGGSPLHF; DNA: TGCAGCGTTGGGGGACAGGGTGGTTCACCCCTCCACTTT
size: many; V: TRBV29-1; D: NA; J: TRBJ2-1; CDR3: CSSLAGAGSYNEQFF; DNA: TGCAGCTCCCTCGCGGGGGCAGGTTCCTACAATGAGCAGTTCTTC
size: many; V: TRBV20-1; D: NA; J: TRBJ2-7; CDR3: CSARSPSESEQYF; DNA: TGCAGTGCTAGATCCCCCAGCGAGTCCGAGCAGTACTTC
size: few; V: TRBV6-1; D: TRBD2; J: TRBJ2-7; CDR3: CASTSSGGSDEQYF; DNA: TGTGCCAGCACCTCCTCGGGAGGATCGGACGAGCAGTACTTC
size: NA; V: TRBV28; D: NA; J: TRBJ1-2; CDR3: CASSSEGNGYTF; DNA: TGTGCCAGCAGTTCCGAGGGCAACGGCTACACCTTC
size: NA; V: TRBV30; D: NA; J: TRBJ2-1; CDR3: CAWSPWMGRGSSYNEQFF; DNA: TGTGCCTGGAGCCCATGGATGGGTCGGGGGAGCTCCTACAATGAGCAGTTCTTC
size: NA; V: TRBV18; D: NA; J: TRBJ1-5; CDR3: CASSLGGGVGYSNQPQHF; DNA: TGTGCCAGCTCCCTCGGTGGAGGGGTGGGATATAGCAATCAGCCCCAGCATTTT
size: many; V: TRBV20-1; D: TRBD1; J: TRBJ2-3; CDR3: CSASGGVVPDTQYF; DNA: TGCAGTGCATCAGGGGGCGTAGTACCAGATACGCAGTATTTT
size: many; V: TRBV29-1; D: NA; J: TRBJ2-7; CDR3: CSVEDAVFGAYEQYF; DNA: TGCAGCGTTGAAGATGCTGTTTTCGGGGCGTACGAGCAGTACTTC
size: few; V: TRBV20-1; D: NA; J: TRBJ1-6; CDR3: CSARDPGQSSYNSPLHF; DNA: TGCAGTGCTAGAGATCCCGGACAGAGCTCCTATAATTCACCCCTCCACTTT
size: few; V: TRBV7-9; D: NA; J: TRBJ2-6; CDR3: CASSANSGANVLTF; DNA: TGTGCCAGCAGCGCCAACTCTGGGGCCAACGTCCTGACTTTC
size: NA; V: TRBV4-3; D: NA; J: TRBJ1-1; CDR3: CASSPGTRGRRSGTEAFF; DNA: TGCGCCAGCAGCCCAGGCACCAGGGGACGTCGTTCGGGCACTGAAGCTTTCTTT
size: many; V: TRBV6-2/TRBV6-3; D: NA; J: TRBJ1-4; CDR3: CASSYSGHNEKLFF; DNA: TGTGCCAGCAGTTACTCGGGACACAATGAAAAACTGTTTTTT
size: few; V: TRBV7-9; D: TRBD2; J: TRBJ2-5; CDR3: CASSTEAGIGTQYF; DNA: TGTGCCAGCAGCACCGAAGCGGGAATCGGGACCCAGTACTTC
size: NA; V: TRBV5-1; D: NA; J: TRBJ1-1; CDR3: CASSMSASTEAFF; DNA: TGCGCCAGCAGCATGTCAGCTAGCACTGAAGCTTTCTTT
size: once; V: TRBV25-1; D: NA; J: TRBJ2-3; CDR3: CASSDGSRGGTDTQYF; DNA: TGTGCCAGCAGTGACGGCTCCCGAGGGGGCACAGATACGCAGTATTTT
size: NA; V: TRBV12-3/TRBV12-4; D: NA; J: TRBJ2-7; CDR3: CASSLRTIYEQYF; DNA: TGTGCCAGCAGTTTACGGACTATCTACGAGCAGTACTTC
size: NA; V: TRBV19; D: NA; J: TRBJ2-2; CDR3: CASSIDRTNTGELFF; DNA: TGTGCCAGTAGTATAGACCGCACGAACACCGGGGAGCTGTTTTTT
size: many; V: TRBV6-5; D: TRBD2; J: TRBJ2-1; CDR3: CASSYRLAGGNEQFF; DNA: TGTGCCAGCAGTTACAGGCTAGCGGGAGGCAATGAGCAGTTCTTC
size: few; V: TRBV12-3/TRBV12-4; D: TRBD2; J: TRBJ2-7; CDR3: CASSLVKGDYLTYEQYF; DNA: TGTGCCAGCAGTTTAGTCAAAGGGGACTACCTCACCTACGAGCAGTACTTC
size: NA; V: TRBV24-1; D: NA; J: TRBJ2-1; CDR3: CATSDSIRRPFF; DNA: TGTGCCACCAGTGATTCCATCCGGCGGCCGTTCTTC
size: few; V: TRBV11-2; D: NA; J: TRBJ2-2; CDR3: CASSSRLYTGELFF; DNA: TGTGCCAGCAGCTCCCGACTCTACACCGGGGAGCTGTTTTTT
size: NA; V: TRBV4-2; D: NA; J: TRBJ2-3; CDR3: CASSQGASGTDTQYF; DNA: TGTGCCAGCAGCCAGGGCGCTAGCGGCACAGATACGCAGTATTTT
size: NA; V: TRBV6-1; D: TRBD2; J: TRBJ2-1; CDR3: CASSESLAGVNEQFF; DNA: TGTGCCAGCAGTGAGTCTCTAGCGGGAGTCAATGAGCAGTTCTTC
size: NA; V: TRBV29-1; D: NA; J: TRBJ1-1; CDR3: CSVPQGEAFF; DNA: TGCAGCGTTCCGCAGGGTGAAGCTTTCTTT
size: NA; V: TRBV7-2; D: NA; J: TRBJ2-1; CDR3: CASSLRKNEQFF; DNA: TGTGCCAGCAGCTTAAGGAAAAATGAGCAGTTCTTC
size: NA; V: TRBV6-1; D: NA; J: TRBJ2-7; CDR3: CASNPKPGQTYEQYF; DNA: TGTGCCAGTAACCCGAAACCGGGACAAACCTACGAGCAGTACTTC
size: many; V: TRBV7-8; D: NA; J: TRBJ2-1; CDR3: CASSLDGGLYNEQFF; DNA: TGTGCCAGCAGCTTAGACGGGGGATTGTACAATGAGCAGTTCTTC
size: once; V: TRBV25-1; D: TRBD2; J: TRBJ2-3; CDR3: CASRGATSGDTDTQYF; DNA: TGTGCCAGCAGAGGGGCTACTAGCGGAGACACAGATACGCAGTATTTT
size: few; V: TRBV12-3/TRBV12-4; D: NA; J: TRBJ2-3; CDR3: CASSKTGLGDTQYF; DNA: TGTGCCAGCAGCAAGACAGGCCTTGGGGATACGCAGTATTTT
size: many; V: TRBV29-1; D: TRBD1; J: TRBJ1-5; CDR3: CSVERGPGNQPQHF; DNA: TGCAGCGTTGAAAGGGGGCCGGGCAATCAGCCCCAGCATTTT
size: few; V: TRBV20-1; D: TRBD2; J: TRBJ2-5; CDR3: CSAQLVGRGTQYF; DNA: TGCAGTGCTCAGCTCGTCGGGAGGGGGACCCAGTACTTC
size: NA; V: TRBV30; D: NA; J: TRBJ2-1; CDR3: CAGRRANEQFF; DNA: TGTGCCGGCCGTAGGGCCAATGAGCAGTTCTTC
size: few; V: TRBV7-2; D: NA; J: TRBJ2-3; CDR3: CASSTGKDTQYF; DNA: TGTGCCAGCAGTACAGGGAAAGATACGCAGTATTTT